Listed below are T cell receptor beta chains from one sample, sequenced in a study of response to subunit inactivated influenza vaccine. TCRdb analysed the RT-PCR reads with MiXCR anew, one entry per CDR3 protein. The sample has 500,000 to 550,000 distinct CDR3 sequences, 6% to 9% seen once. The sample consisted of PBMCs from blood, taken approximately 25 months after vaccination. Every receptor here comes from a man aged 50 to 75 who received an inactivated influenza vaccine. Each CDR3 is given with its conserved first and last residue. The order of the fields is clone size, D gene, J gene, V gene, CDR3 DNA, CDR3 protein. D genes are given only for firm matches. Clone size is shown for a subset of rows, as once, few, many or a class of expanded clone.

many | TRBD1 | TRBJ1-2 | TRBV7-9 | TGTGCCAGCAGAGGGACAGGGTTGAACTATGGCTACACCTTC | CASRGTGLNYGYTF
few | - | TRBJ2-1 | TRBV20-1 | TGCAGTGCTTACATCGGTGAGCAGTTCTTC | CSAYIGEQFF
few | - | TRBJ1-1 | TRBV12-3/TRBV12-4 | TGTGCCAGCAGCCGGAGTGGGGGAGACACTGAAGCTTTCTTT | CASSRSGGDTEAFF
- | - | TRBJ1-2 | TRBV5-1 | TGCGCCAGCAGCCCCCAACGGACAGACAACTATGGCTACACCTTC | CASSPQRTDNYGYTF
- | TRBD2 | TRBJ2-5 | TRBV7-3 | TGTGCCAGCAGCTTCACGGGAGGCCCTCAAGAGACCCAGTACTTC | CASSFTGGPQETQYF
few | TRBD1 | TRBJ2-1 | TRBV13 | TGTGCCAGCAGCTCAGACAGGGATCGTTACAATGAGCAGTTCTTC | CASSSDRDRYNEQFF
many | - | TRBJ2-7 | TRBV7-3 | TGTGCCAGCAGCTTAACAGGGTCGAGCGAGCAGTACTTC | CASSLTGSSEQYF
- | TRBD2 | TRBJ2-7 | TRBV7-2 | TGTGCCAGCGCGCAACTAGCGGGGTCCTACGAGCAGTACTTC | CASAQLAGSYEQYF
many | - | TRBJ2-1 | TRBV11-2 | TGTGCCAGCAGCTCGATTCGTCGGGGGGCTTACAATGAGCAGTTCTTC | CASSSIRRGAYNEQFF
few | TRBD2 | TRBJ2-7 | TRBV7-2 | TGTGCCAGCAGCTTTCTGGCGGGGGGGCCGGTCGAGCAGTACTTC | CASSFLAGGPVEQYF
many | - | TRBJ1-5 | TRBV12-3/TRBV12-4 | TGTGCCAGCAGTAACAGGGTTACTCAGCCCCAGCATTTT | CASSNRVTQPQHF
- | - | TRBJ2-1 | TRBV12-3/TRBV12-4 | TGTGCCAGCAGTACCTCGCCGGGTGAGCAGTTCTTC | CASSTSPGEQFF
many | - | TRBJ2-2 | TRBV20-1 | TGCAGTGCTAGGTCCGACACCGGGGAGCTGTTTTTT | CSARSDTGELFF
- | TRBD1 | TRBJ2-5 | TRBV6-2/TRBV6-3 | TGTGCCAGCAGTTACACGGGGACAGTTCCGTACTTC | CASSYTGTVPYF
- | TRBD1 | TRBJ2-3 | TRBV20-1 | TGCAGTGCTGGGGACAGGGGGCTCACAGATACGCAGTATTTT | CSAGDRGLTDTQYF
few | - | TRBJ1-1 | TRBV27 | TGTGCCAGCAGGGGATGGGGCCTGGAAGCTTTCTTT | CASRGWGLEAFF
- | TRBD1 | TRBJ1-6 | TRBV7-2 | TGTGCCAGCAGCCTCCGACAGGGGACTTCACCCCTCCACTTT | CASSLRQGTSPLHF
few | TRBD2 | TRBJ2-1 | TRBV27 | TGTGCCAGCAGTCTTAGAAGCGGGAGGGGTAATGAGCAGTTCTTC | CASSLRSGRGNEQFF
- | - | TRBJ2-3 | TRBV7-8 | TGTGCCAGCAGCTTGGGTTCAGCTGGAGATACGCAGTATTTT | CASSLGSAGDTQYF
few | - | TRBJ2-7 | TRBV20-1 | TGCAGTGCTAGTGGATGGGACACAACCTACGAGCAGTACTTC | CSASGWDTTYEQYF
many | - | TRBJ1-3 | TRBV6-1 | TGTGCCAGCAGAGATGTTAACTCTGGAAACACCATATATTTT | CASRDVNSGNTIYF
few | - | TRBJ2-1 | TRBV11-2 | TGTGCCAGCAGCTCTCTGGGGCTTTACAATGAGCAGTTCTTC | CASSSLGLYNEQFF
few | - | TRBJ2-7 | TRBV15 | TGTGCCACCAGCAGCCGCCTTGGGGCTAGCTCCTACGAGCAGTACTTC | CATSSRLGASSYEQYF
few | - | TRBJ2-7 | TRBV29-1 | TGCAGCGCTAGGAACACGCCCTATGCCTACGAGCAGTACTTC | CSARNTPYAYEQYF
- | TRBD1 | TRBJ1-3 | TRBV14 | TGTGCCAGCAGCCACTTCCCAGGGGGCGCGGACACCATATATTTT | CASSHFPGGADTIYF
- | - | TRBJ2-1 | TRBV4-3 | TGCGCCAGCAGCCAAGATCGAGACAGGTCGGAGTTCTTC | CASSQDRDRSEFF
many | TRBD2 | TRBJ2-7 | TRBV7-9 | TGTGCCAGCAGCAGTAGCGGGGGGGCCTACGAGCAGTACTTC | CASSSSGGAYEQYF
many | - | TRBJ1-1 | TRBV5-1 | TGCGCCAGCAGGAAGGGGACGAACACTGAAGCTTTCTTT | CASRKGTNTEAFF
- | TRBD1 | TRBJ1-6 | TRBV2 | TGTGCCAGCACCCTAGGACAGGGGGCAGGTTCACCCCTCCACTTT | CASTLGQGAGSPLHF
few | - | TRBJ2-1 | TRBV13 | TGTGCCAGCAGCCCGCGGGGCGGATCTAATGAGCAGTTCTTC | CASSPRGGSNEQFF
few | - | TRBJ2-7 | TRBV27 | TGTGCCAGCAGTTTTCGGGAGCGAACCTACGAGCAGTACTTC | CASSFRERTYEQYF
- | - | TRBJ1-1 | TRBV20-1 | TGCAGTGCTAGGACAGGCCAGAACACTGAAGCTTTCTTT | CSARTGQNTEAFF
- | - | TRBJ2-4 | TRBV7-8 | TGTGCCAGCAGCTACACAGGGACCAAAAACATTCAGTACTTC | CASSYTGTKNIQYF
few | - | TRBJ2-5 | TRBV20-1 | TGCAGTGCTCCCTCTTATAGGGGGTACCAAGAGACCCAGTACTTC | CSAPSYRGYQETQYF
- | - | TRBJ2-7 | TRBV20-1 | TGCAGTGCTTTCCGGAGCTCCTACGAGCAGTACTTC | CSAFRSSYEQYF
- | TRBD1 | TRBJ2-5 | TRBV20-1 | TGCAGTGCCCGGGACAGGGTCAATGTGGAGACCCAGTACTTC | CSARDRVNVETQYF
few | - | TRBJ1-1 | TRBV15 | TGTGCCACCAGCAGAGGATCGGGGGGCCAAGGCACTGAAGCTTTCTTT | CATSRGSGGQGTEAFF
few | - | TRBJ2-1 | TRBV20-1 | TGCAGTGCGAGGGACCGGGACCTACAGTACAATGAGCAGTTCTTC | CSARDRDLQYNEQFF
many | TRBD1 | TRBJ1-2 | TRBV7-9 | TGTGCCAGCAGCTTAGCGCGAGGACAGGGAGGGTATGGCTACACCTTC | CASSLARGQGGYGYTF
few | - | TRBJ2-7 | TRBV10-3 | TGTGCCATCAGTGGCGGCAGCTCCTCTCATGAGCAGTACTTC | CAISGGSSSHEQYF
many | - | TRBJ2-3 | TRBV11-2 | TGTGCCAGCAGCCACCCGTTGGCGGGGAACACAGATACGCAGTATTTT | CASSHPLAGNTDTQYF
- | - | TRBJ2-2 | TRBV10-3 | TGTGCCATCAGTGAGTCGGGGGGAACCGCCGGGGAGCTGTTTTTT | CAISESGGTAGELFF
- | - | TRBJ2-2 | TRBV24-1 | TGTGCCGCACCCAAGGGCACCGGGGAGCTGTTTTTT | CAAPKGTGELFF
few | - | TRBJ2-1 | TRBV5-1 | TGCGCCAGCAGCTTGGCGAGTCCATACAATGAGCAGTTCTTC | CASSLASPYNEQFF
- | TRBD1 | TRBJ2-3 | TRBV20-1 | TGCTGTGCCCGGCCGCGGACAGGGGCCCCCCACGGCACAGATACGCAGTATTTT | CCARPRTGAPHGTDTQYF
many | - | TRBJ1-5 | TRBV20-1 | TGCAGTGCTAGACCGAAACATAAGGGAGTGGGCCAGCCCCAGCATTTT | CSARPKHKGVGQPQHF
- | - | TRBJ2-1 | TRBV5-5 | TGTGCCAGCAGCCCCTCCCGCCAACGACAGGGCGGGGATGAGCAGTTCTTC | CASSPSRQRQGGDEQFF
many | - | TRBJ2-3 | TRBV12-3/TRBV12-4 | TGTGCCAGCAGTTTGTCTGACAGGCCAGATACGCAGTATTTT | CASSLSDRPDTQYF
- | - | TRBJ1-5 | TRBV4-2 | TGTGCCAGCAGCCAAGATCGGGGTCAAAATCAGCCCCAGCATTTT | CASSQDRGQNQPQHF
- | - | TRBJ2-7 | TRBV20-1 | TGCAGTGCTAGGTGGCTAACCTCCTACGAGCAGTACTTC | CSARWLTSYEQYF
many | TRBD1 | TRBJ1-4 | TRBV3-1 | TGTGCCAGCAGCCGCACCCCGGGACAGCATGAAAAACTGTTTTTT | CASSRTPGQHEKLFF
once | - | TRBJ1-3 | TRBV3-1 | TGTGCCAGCAGCCAGGACATGGACCGAAACACCATATATTTT | CASSQDMDRNTIYF
- | - | TRBJ1-1 | TRBV11-2 | TGTGCCAGCAGCTTAGATCCCGTTTGGAACACTGAAGCTTTCTTT | CASSLDPVWNTEAFF
- | - | TRBJ1-6 | TRBV4-1 | TGCGCCAGCAGCCTCCGGAACGCTTTCCTTGTGAATTCACCCCTCCACTTT | CASSLRNAFLVNSPLHF
many | - | TRBJ1-5 | TRBV7-2 | TGTGCCAGCAGCCTTCAAGAAGGAAGCAATCAGCCCCAGCATTTT | CASSLQEGSNQPQHF
few | - | TRBJ1-5 | TRBV18 | TGTGCCAGCTCCCTCCGGTCAGGGGACAATCAGCCCCAGCATTTT | CASSLRSGDNQPQHF
many | - | TRBJ2-2 | TRBV7-9 | TGTGCCAGCAGCTTAGGGGACCCTACCCGGGAGCTGTTTTTT | CASSLGDPTRELFF
many | - | TRBJ1-2 | TRBV10-3 | TGTGCCATCAGTGAGGGGCTGGTTTGGTATGGCTACACCTTC | CAISEGLVWYGYTF
- | - | TRBJ2-2 | TRBV20-1 | TGCAGTGCTAGATACGGCGGGCTGCACACCGGGGAGCTGTTTTTT | CSARYGGLHTGELFF
- | - | TRBJ2-2 | TRBV28 | TGTGCCATCCGGGTCGGGAACACCGGGGAGCTGTTTTTT | CAIRVGNTGELFF